The 27 T cell receptor beta chains reported below all come from one sample, sequenced in a study of shared clonotypes between healthy human individuals. This table comes from immunoSEQ multiplex PCR, and its TCRdb copy is limited to in-frame clones, with some not included. The repertoire holds some 500,000 clones, with roughly 95% as singletons. Input material: naive CD4+ T cells sorted from blood. Sample subset: CD45RA+ positively selected. Every receptor here comes from a woman in her thirties in good health.

This clone was seen a single time. The V gene is TRBV30, the J gene TRBJ1-5; unclear D gene. The V and J ends lost 5 bases and 3 bases respectively, with 11 bases between them. Germline CDR1 GTSNPN, CDR2 SVGIG (reference sequence). This CDR3 is built from 13 residues. The CDR3 sequence: CAWGAGSNQPQHF. The DNA for the CDR3 is TGTGCCTGGGGCGCGGGTTCCAATCAGCCCCAGCATTTT.

This clone was detected only once. The chain joins TRBV18 to TRBJ2-1, with 7 bases aligning to TRBD2. Per the germline V gene, CDR1 is KGHSH and CDR2 is LQKENI. The CDR3 is 17 residues long. The J segment lost 0 bases and the V segment lost 0 bases, leaving 5 bases of the junction unmatched. CDR3 coding DNA: TGTGCCAGCTCACCACCGCGGGGGAGTCACTCCTACAATGAGCAGTTCTTC. Residues: CASSPPRGSHSYNEQFF.

The chain uses TRBV5-6 and TRBJ1-5; 7 nucleotides agree with TRBD1. With V trimmed by 3 bases and J by 4 bases, 7 bases remained unmatched. CDR3 size: 15 residues. In germline, CDR1 is SGHDT, CDR2 YYEEEE. The DNA for the CDR3 is TGTGCCAGCAGCTGGGGGACAGTTGAGAATCAGCCCCAGCATTTT. This codes for CASSWGTVENQPQHF. Full variable domain (rest looked up from reference TRBV5-6 and TRBJ1-5): DAGVTQSPTHLIKTRGQQVTLRCSPKSGHDTVSWYQQALGQGPQFIFQYYEEEERQRGNFPDRFSGHQFPNYSSELNVNALLLGDSALYLCASSWGTVENQPQHFGDGTRLSIL.

The chain carries TRBV19 and TRBJ1-2; 9 positions agree with TRBD1. This CDR3 is 16 amino acids long. Trimming cost V 4 bases and J 8 bases; bases outside gene matches: 14. In germline, CDR1 is LNHDA, CDR2 SQIVND (reference sequence). This chain's CDR3 is CASSKGQGMRADGYTF. Here the CDR3 DNA reads TGTGCCAGTAGTAAGGGACAGGGAATGAGGGCTGACGGCTACACCTTC.

This clone was seen only once. This chain uses TRBV15 with TRBJ2-7, with 7 bases fitting TRBD1. Trimming removed 0 bases from V and 3 bases from J; junction bases left unmatched: 8. The CDR3 extends over 16 amino acids. Germline CDR1 is LNHNV and CDR2 is YYDKDF (reference sequence). In nucleotides, the CDR3 is TGTGCCACCAGCAGAGACCGGGACAGAGATTTCTACGAGCAGTACTTC. As protein: CATSRDRDRDFYEQYF.

This clone has only a few counts. The chain has TRBV18 and TRBJ1-1; D remains ambiguous. V was trimmed by 2 bases and J by 4 bases, leaving 11 bases between them. The CDR3 is 14 residues long. CDR1 KGHSH and CDR2 LQKENI come from the germline V gene. The CDR3 protein is CASSPSLPVTEAFF. In DNA form, the CDR3 reads TGTGCCAGCTCACCATCACTACCGGTCACTGAAGCTTTCTTT.

The chain recombines TRBV5-1 with TRBJ1-2; D not resolved. Deletions cut 0 bases from V and 8 bases from J, with 14 bases between. Germline V CDR1 and CDR2: SGHRS, YFSETQ. The CDR3 has 14 amino acids. The CDR3: CASSLESGYGGYTF. The CDR3 DNA reads TGCGCCAGCAGCTTGGAGTCCGGGTACGGCGGCTACACCTTC.

The chain recombines TRBV6-1 with TRBJ2-7; TRBD1 matches at 7 bases. From germline, CDR1 is MNHNS and CDR2 SASEGT. The ends lost 6 bases at V and 3 bases at J; junction bases unmatched: 5. CDR3 length: 13 residues. CDR3 in amino acids: CASSYRDSYEQYF. The CDR3 DNA is TGTGCCAGCAGCTACCGGGACAGCTACGAGCAGTACTTC.

V is TRBV7-9 and J is TRBJ2-3, with TRBD1 as a possible D gene (6 bases). Germline loops: CDR1 SEHNR, CDR2 FQNEAQ (reference sequence). This CDR3 has 17 amino acids. With 5 bases removed from V and 0 bases from J, the gap between germline ends came to 18 bases. The CDR3 loop is CASSLVTGRRSTDTQYF. Here the CDR3 DNA reads TGTGCCAGCAGCCTCGTAACAGGGCGGAGGAGCACAGATACGCAGTATTTT.

On this clone: Different DNA sequences within this sample yield the same CDR3. V and J are TRBV18 and TRBJ1-3; the D is unclear. This CDR3 comprises 14 residues. V was shortened by 3 bases and J by 0 bases, with 6 bases between the two germline ends. CDR1 and CDR2 from the germline V gene are KGHSH and LQKENI. CDR3 nucleotide sequence: TGTGCCAGCTCACCGGGGATCTCTGGAAACACCATATATTTT. It translates to CASSPGISGNTIYF.

This rearrangement joins TRBV27 to TRBJ2-7; D call uncertain. Per the germline V gene, CDR1 is MNHEY and CDR2 is SMNVEV (reference sequence). Trimming took 5 bases from V and 4 from J, leaving 21 bases between them. This CDR3 spans 16 amino acids. The CDR3 region is CASSPSSLGMVYEQYF. In DNA form, the CDR3 reads TGTGCCAGCAGTCCCTCCTCCCTAGGTATGGTGTACGAGCAGTACTTC.

This chain uses TRBV19 with TRBJ2-2, with D possibly matching TRBD1 (5 bases). Germline V CDR1 and CDR2: LNHDA, SQIVND (reference sequence). V was cut by 5 bases and J by 5 bases, with 15 bases left in between. This CDR3 is built from 15 residues. The CDR3 DNA follows: TGTGCCAGTAGTGTCGACAGACTCCGGACCGGGGAGCTGTTTTTT. Its translation: CASSVDRLRTGELFF.

On this clone itself: The same CDR3 is also encoded by other DNA sequences in this sample. The genes are TRBV5-1 and TRBJ2-5, with D uncertain. The V end lost 0 bases, the J end lost 5 bases, and 8 bases lay between the germline ends. This CDR3 has 13 amino acids. Per germline, CDR1 SGHRS and CDR2 YFSETQ. The CDR3 reads CASSLGVLETQYF. DNA for the CDR3: TGCGCCAGCAGCTTGGGGGTTCTGGAGACCCAGTACTTC.

The gene calls are TRBV5-1 and TRBJ2-7; tentative D call: TRBD1 (5 bases). With 0 bases removed from V and 4 bases from J, the gap between germline ends came to 11 bases. Germline CDR1 reads SGHRS; CDR2 reads YFSETQ. The length of the CDR3 is 14 residues. The CDR3 loop is CASSLAGMLYEQYF. The CDR3 DNA sequence: TGCGCCAGCAGCTTGGCAGGGATGCTTTACGAGCAGTACTTC.

This chain uses TRBV7-3 with TRBJ2-5, with D perhaps being TRBD1 or TRBD2 (5 bases each). Germline V gene lookup returns CDR1 SGHTA and CDR2 FQGTGA. The CDR3 is 15 residues long. Trimming left V 5 bases short and J 2 bases short, with 15 bases between. Here the CDR3 DNA reads TGTGCCAGCAGCCCCCGAGAGGGGCTACAAGAGACCCAGTACTTC. Residues: CASSPREGLQETQYF.

The rearrangement uses TRBV18 and TRBJ2-1; 12 bases match TRBD1. Per the germline V gene, CDR1 is KGHSH and CDR2 is LQKENI. With 3 bases clipped from V and 4 bases from J, the junction kept 4 bases outside the gene matches. The CDR3 loop spans 16 amino acids. DNA of the CDR3: TGTGCCAGCTCACCGGGACAGGGGGCGCTTTACAATGAGCAGTTCTTC. This encodes CASSPGQGALYNEQFF.

The chain couples TRBV7-9 to TRBJ2-1; 7 bases fit TRBD1. V shed 5 bases, J shed 3 bases, and the junction held 10 bases outside the gene matches. The CDR3 length is 16 residues. CDR1 SEHNR and CDR2 FQNEAQ come from the germline V gene (reference sequence). The CDR3 nucleotides are TGTGCCAGCAGCCCTATATCAGGGGGTCTCTACAATGAGCAGTTCTTC. Translated, it gives CASSPISGGLYNEQFF.

V and J are TRBV5-1 and TRBJ1-1; D is unclear. Trimming pared 0 bases from V and 8 bases from J, leaving 14 bases between. The CDR3 is 14 residues long. Per the germline V gene, CDR1 is SGHRS and CDR2 is YFSETQ. The CDR3 spells CASSLGSEGREAFF. The DNA for the CDR3 is TGCGCCAGCAGCTTGGGTTCGGAGGGCCGAGAAGCTTTCTTT.

The chain joins TRBV5-4 to TRBJ2-7; the D gene could be TRBD1 or TRBD2 (5 bases each). Trimming left V 0 bases short and J 0 bases short, with 10 bases between. The germline V gene has CDR1 SGHNT and CDR2 YYREEE (reference sequence). The length of the CDR3 is 15 residues. The CDR3 DNA reads as TGTGCCAGCAGCTTGGCCGGGACCTACTCCTACGAGCAGTACTTC. This codes for CASSLAGTYSYEQYF.

The chain employs TRBV19 and TRBJ2-7; D is possibly TRBD1 (6 bases). Germline V lookup: CDR1 LNHDA, CDR2 SQIVND (reference sequence). Trimming removed 9 bases from V and 1 base from J, with 10 bases in between. CDR3 length: 12 residues. The CDR3 here is CASQGQSYEQYF. In DNA form, the CDR3 reads TGTGCCAGCCAAGGACAGTCCTACGAGCAGTACTTC.

The chain links TRBV11-1 to TRBJ2-3; 11 bases agree with TRBD2. CDR1 SGHAT and CDR2 FQDESV come from the germline V gene (reference sequence). The length of the CDR3 is 16 residues. The junction had 9 bases not matched to a gene; V was cut back by 5 bases and J by 5 bases. Written as DNA, the CDR3 is TGTGCCAGCAGCCTTGAAACCGGGACTAGCGGAGATACGCAGTATTTT. It translates to CASSLETGTSGDTQYF.

The chain couples TRBV4-2 to TRBJ1-5, with 8 bases aligning to TRBD1. The CDR3 is 16 residues long. CDR1 LGHNA and CDR2 YNFKEQ come from the germline V gene. The V gene end was trimmed by 5 bases and the J gene end by 4 bases; junction bases not matched to a gene: 10. CDR3 in DNA: TGTGCCAGCAGCTTCCCCCCCGGGACAGGAAATCAGCCCCAGCATTTT. Its protein is CASSFPPGTGNQPQHF.

The chain joins TRBV6-5 to TRBJ2-4; weak D call: TRBD1 (6 bases). CDR1 is MNHEY and CDR2 is SVGAGI in the germline V gene. This CDR3 comprises 13 residues. V was cut by 8 bases and J by 5 bases, with 13 bases left in between. The CDR3: CASAQGNENIQYF. The CDR3 DNA reads TGTGCCAGCGCCCAGGGGAACGAAAACATTCAGTACTTC.

This chain links TRBV6-5 with TRBJ1-1; no reliable D call. Trimming took 6 bases from V and 0 from J, leaving 8 bases between them. The CDR3 has 13 amino acids. Germline V lookup: CDR1 MNHEY, CDR2 SVGAGI. The CDR3 coding sequence is TGTGCCAGCAGGGGGTACATGAACACTGAAGCTTTCTTT. Translation: CASRGYMNTEAFF.

This rearrangement joins TRBV13 to TRBJ2-3; D ambiguous. Trimming stripped 0 bases from V and 7 bases from J, with 8 bases between. Germline V gives CDR1 PRHDT, CDR2 FYEKMQ (reference sequence). The CDR3 is made up of 13 amino acids. As DNA, the CDR3 is TGTGCCAGCAGCTTAGGTCGGCGTTATACGCAGTATTTT. This gives the protein CASSLGRRYTQYF.

The V gene is TRBV28, the J gene TRBJ2-3; 8 nucleotides agree with TRBD2. The germline CDR1 and CDR2 sequences are MDHEN and SYDVKM. V shed 3 bases and J 2 bases; nucleotides not matched to a gene: 4. The CDR3 is made up of 15 amino acids. The CDR3 loop is CASSFTSGHTDTQYF. The CDR3 nucleotides are TGTGCCAGCAGTTTCACTAGCGGACACACAGATACGCAGTATTTT.

The CDR3 sequence is CASTKWEGRSGANVLTF. As DNA, the CDR3 is TGTGCCAGCACCAAATGGGAGGGTCGGTCTGGGGCCAACGTCCTGACTTTC. This rearrangement joins TRBV11-2 to TRBJ2-6; 7 positions match TRBD2. CDR1 is SGHAT and CDR2 is FQNNGV in the germline V gene. With 7 bases clipped from V and 1 base from J, the junction kept 10 bases outside the gene matches. This CDR3 region has 17 residues.